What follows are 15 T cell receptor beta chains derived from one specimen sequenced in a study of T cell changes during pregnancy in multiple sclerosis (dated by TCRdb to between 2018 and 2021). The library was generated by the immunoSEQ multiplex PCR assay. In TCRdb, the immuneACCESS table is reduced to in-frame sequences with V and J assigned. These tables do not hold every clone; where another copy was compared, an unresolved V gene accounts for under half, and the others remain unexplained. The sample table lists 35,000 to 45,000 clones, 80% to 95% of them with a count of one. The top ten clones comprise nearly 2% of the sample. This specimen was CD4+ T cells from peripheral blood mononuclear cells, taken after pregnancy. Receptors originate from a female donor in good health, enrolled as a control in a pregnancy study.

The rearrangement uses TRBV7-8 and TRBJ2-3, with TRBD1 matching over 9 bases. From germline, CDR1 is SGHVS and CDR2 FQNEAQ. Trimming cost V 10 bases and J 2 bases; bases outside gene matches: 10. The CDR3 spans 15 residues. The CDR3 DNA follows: TGTGCCACCAGAACAGGGGGCCGCATCACAGATACGCAGTATTTT. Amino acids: CATRTGGRITDTQYF.

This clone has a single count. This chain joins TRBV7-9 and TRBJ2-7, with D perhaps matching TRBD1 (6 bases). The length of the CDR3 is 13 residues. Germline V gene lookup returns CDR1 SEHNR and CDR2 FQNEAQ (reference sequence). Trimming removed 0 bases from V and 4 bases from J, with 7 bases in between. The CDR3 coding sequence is TGTGCCAGCAGCTTAGCGCAGGGGTACGAGCAGTACTTC. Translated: CASSLAQGYEQYF.

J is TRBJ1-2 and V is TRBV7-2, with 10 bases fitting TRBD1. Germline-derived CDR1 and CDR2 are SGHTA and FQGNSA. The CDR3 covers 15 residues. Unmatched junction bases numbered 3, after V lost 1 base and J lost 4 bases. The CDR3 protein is CASSLDGQGGYGYTF. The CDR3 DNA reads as TGTGCCAGCAGCTTAGATGGACAGGGGGGCTATGGCTACACCTTC.

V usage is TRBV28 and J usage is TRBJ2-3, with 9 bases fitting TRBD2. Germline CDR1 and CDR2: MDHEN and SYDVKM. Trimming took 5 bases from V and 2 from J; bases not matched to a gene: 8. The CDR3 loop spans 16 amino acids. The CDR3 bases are TGTGCCAGCAGTGTTACCCTAGCGGGGTTCACAGATACGCAGTATTTT. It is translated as CASSVTLAGFTDTQYF.

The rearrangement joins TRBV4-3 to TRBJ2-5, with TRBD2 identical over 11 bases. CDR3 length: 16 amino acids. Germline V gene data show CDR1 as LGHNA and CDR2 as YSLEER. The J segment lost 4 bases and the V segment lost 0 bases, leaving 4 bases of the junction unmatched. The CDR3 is CASSQDLTSGTETQYF. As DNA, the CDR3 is TGCGCCAGCAGCCAAGATCTGACTAGCGGGACAGAGACCCAGTACTTC.

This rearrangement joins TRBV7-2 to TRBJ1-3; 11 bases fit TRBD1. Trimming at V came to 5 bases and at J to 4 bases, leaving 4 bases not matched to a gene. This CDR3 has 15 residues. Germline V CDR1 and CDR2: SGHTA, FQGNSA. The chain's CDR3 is CASSPGTGGGNTIYF. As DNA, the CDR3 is TGTGCCAGCAGCCCAGGGACAGGGGGAGGAAACACCATATATTTT.

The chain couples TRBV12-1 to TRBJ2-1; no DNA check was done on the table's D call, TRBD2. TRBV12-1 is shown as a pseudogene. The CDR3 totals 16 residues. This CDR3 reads CASSFARDDSYNEQFF. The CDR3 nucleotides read TGTGCCAGCAGCTTTGCGCGGGACGACTCCTACAATGAGCAGTTCTTC.

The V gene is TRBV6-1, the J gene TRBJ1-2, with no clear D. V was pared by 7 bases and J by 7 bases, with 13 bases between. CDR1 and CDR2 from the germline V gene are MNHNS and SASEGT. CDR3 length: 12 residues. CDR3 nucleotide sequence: TGTGCCAGCATGACGGGAGTGGGTGGCTACACCTTC. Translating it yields CASMTGVGGYTF.

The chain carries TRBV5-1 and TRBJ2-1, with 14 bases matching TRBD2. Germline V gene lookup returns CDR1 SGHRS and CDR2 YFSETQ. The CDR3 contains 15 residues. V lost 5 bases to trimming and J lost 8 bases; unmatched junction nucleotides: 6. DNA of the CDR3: TGCGCCAGCAGGCCGACTAGCGGGAGGGCCTATGAGCAGTTCTTC. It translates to CASRPTSGRAYEQFF.

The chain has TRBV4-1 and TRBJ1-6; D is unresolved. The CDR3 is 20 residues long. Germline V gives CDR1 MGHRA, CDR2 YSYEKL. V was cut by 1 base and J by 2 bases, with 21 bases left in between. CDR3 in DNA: TGCGCCAGCAGCCAAGTACCCGCAGGTTTGCCAGCTCCCTATAATTCACCCCTCCACTTT. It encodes CASSQVPAGLPAPYNSPLHF.

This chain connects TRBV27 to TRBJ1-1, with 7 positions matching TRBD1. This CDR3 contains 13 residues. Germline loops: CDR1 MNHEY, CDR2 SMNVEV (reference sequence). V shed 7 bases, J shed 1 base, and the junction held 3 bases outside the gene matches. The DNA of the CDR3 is TGTGCCAGCAAGGGGGCGGCGAACACTGAAGCTTTCTTT. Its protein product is CASKGAANTEAFF.

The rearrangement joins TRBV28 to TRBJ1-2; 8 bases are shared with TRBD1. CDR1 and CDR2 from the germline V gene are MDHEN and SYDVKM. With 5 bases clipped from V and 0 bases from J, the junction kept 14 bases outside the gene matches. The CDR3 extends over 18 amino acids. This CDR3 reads CASSMGQASGLTNYGYTF. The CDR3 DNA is TGTGCCAGCAGTATGGGACAGGCCAGCGGCCTAACTAACTATGGCTACACCTTC.

Written as DNA, the CDR3 is TGTGCCAGCTCACCCAGGGCCGGCTTTAGCACAGATACGCAGTATTTT. The encoded protein is CASSPRAGFSTDTQYF. J is TRBJ2-3 and V is TRBV18; D perhaps matches TRBD1 (5 bases). Germline CDR1 is KGHSH and CDR2 is LQKENI. The CDR3 loop spans 16 amino acids. V lost 3 bases and J 0 bases, leaving 13 bases between the germline ends.

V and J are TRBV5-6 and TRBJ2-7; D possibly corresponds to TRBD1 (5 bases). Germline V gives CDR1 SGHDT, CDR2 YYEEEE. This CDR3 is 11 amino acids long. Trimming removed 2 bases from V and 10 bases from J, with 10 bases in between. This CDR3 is CASSFGDRQYF. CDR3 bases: TGTGCCAGCAGCTTTGGTGACAGACAGTACTTC.

The CDR3: CASSFTSGRVETQYF. In DNA, the CDR3 is TGTGCCAGCAGCTTCACTAGCGGGAGGGTGGAGACCCAGTACTTC. The V and J genes are TRBV7-2 and TRBJ2-5; 13 bases map to TRBD2. The germline CDR1 and CDR2 sequences are SGHTA and FQGNSA. Trimming took 3 bases from V and 5 from J; bases not matched to a gene: 3. The CDR3 covers 15 residues.